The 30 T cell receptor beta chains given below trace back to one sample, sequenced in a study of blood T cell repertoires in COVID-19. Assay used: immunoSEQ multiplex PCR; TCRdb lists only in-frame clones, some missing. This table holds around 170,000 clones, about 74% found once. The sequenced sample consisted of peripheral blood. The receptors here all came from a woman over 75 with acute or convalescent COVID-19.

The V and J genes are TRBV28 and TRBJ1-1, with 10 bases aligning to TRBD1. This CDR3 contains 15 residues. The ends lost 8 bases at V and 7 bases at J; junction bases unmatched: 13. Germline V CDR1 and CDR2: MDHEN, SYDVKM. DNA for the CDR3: TGTGCCAGCGAAAGACAGGGGGCGCCGGGTCTTGAAGCTTTCTTT. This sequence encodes CASERQGAPGLEAFF.

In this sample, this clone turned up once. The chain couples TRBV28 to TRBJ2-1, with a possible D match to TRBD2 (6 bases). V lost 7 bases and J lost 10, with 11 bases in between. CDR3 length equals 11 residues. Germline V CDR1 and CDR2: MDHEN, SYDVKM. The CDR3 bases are TGTGCCAGCAATTGGGGAGGCGAGCAGTTCTTC. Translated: CASNWGGEQFF.

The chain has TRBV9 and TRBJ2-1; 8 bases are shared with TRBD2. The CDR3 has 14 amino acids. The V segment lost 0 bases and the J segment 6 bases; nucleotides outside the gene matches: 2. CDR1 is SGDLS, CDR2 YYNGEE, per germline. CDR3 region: CASSVGLATNEQFF. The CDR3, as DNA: TGTGCCAGCAGCGTAGGACTAGCGACCAATGAGCAGTTCTTC.

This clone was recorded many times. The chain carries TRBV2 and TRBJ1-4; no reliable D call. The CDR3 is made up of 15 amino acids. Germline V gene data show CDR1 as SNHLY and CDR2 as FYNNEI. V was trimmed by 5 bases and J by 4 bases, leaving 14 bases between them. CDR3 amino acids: CASSSPRGLNEKLFF. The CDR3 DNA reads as TGTGCCAGCAGTAGTCCCCGCGGACTTAATGAAAAACTGTTTTTT.

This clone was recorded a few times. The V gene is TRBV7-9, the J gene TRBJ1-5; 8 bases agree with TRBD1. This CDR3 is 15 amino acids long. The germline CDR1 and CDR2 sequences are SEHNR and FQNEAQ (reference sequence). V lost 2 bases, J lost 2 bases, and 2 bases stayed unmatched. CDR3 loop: CASSLSGQGNQPQHF. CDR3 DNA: TGTGCCAGCAGCTTATCGGGACAGGGCAATCAGCCCCAGCATTTT.

The CDR3 DNA reads as TGTGCCAGCAGTACTACAGCAGGGGGAGCTACCTACGAGCAGTACTTC. Protein: CASSTTAGGATYEQYF. The V and J genes are TRBV28 and TRBJ2-7; TRBD1 agrees at 7 bases. V lost 5 bases to trimming and J lost 2 bases; unmatched junction nucleotides: 12. Germline V gene lookup returns CDR1 MDHEN and CDR2 SYDVKM. The CDR3 length is 16 residues. The full variable domain, in which reference TRBV28 and TRBJ2-7 provide the parts outside the CDR3, is DVKVTQSSRYLVKRTGEKVFLECVQDMDHENMFWYRQDPGLGLRLIYFSYDVKMKEKGDIPEGYSVSREKKERFSLILESASTNQTSMYLCASSTTAGGATYEQYFGPGTRLTVT.

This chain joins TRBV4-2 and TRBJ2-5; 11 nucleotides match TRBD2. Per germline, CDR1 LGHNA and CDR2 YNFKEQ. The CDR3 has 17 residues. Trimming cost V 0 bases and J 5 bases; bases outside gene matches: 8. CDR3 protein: CASSQEGTSGAGETQYF. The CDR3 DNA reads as TGTGCCAGCAGCCAAGAAGGGACTAGCGGAGCGGGGGAGACCCAGTACTTC.

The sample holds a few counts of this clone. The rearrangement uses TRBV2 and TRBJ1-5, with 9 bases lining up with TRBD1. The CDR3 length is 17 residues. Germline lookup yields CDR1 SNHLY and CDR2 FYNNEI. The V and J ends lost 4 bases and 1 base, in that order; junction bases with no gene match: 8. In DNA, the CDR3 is TGTGCCAGCAGTGGGGACAGGGAGATATGGAGCAATCAGCCCCAGCATTTT. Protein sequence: CASSGDREIWSNQPQHF. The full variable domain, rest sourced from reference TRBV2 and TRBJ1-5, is EPEVTQTPSHQVTQMGQEVILRCVPISNHLYFYWYRQILGQKVEFLVSFYNNEISEKSEIFDDQFSVERPDGSNFTLKIRSTKLEDSAMYFCASSGDREIWSNQPQHFGDGTRLSIL.

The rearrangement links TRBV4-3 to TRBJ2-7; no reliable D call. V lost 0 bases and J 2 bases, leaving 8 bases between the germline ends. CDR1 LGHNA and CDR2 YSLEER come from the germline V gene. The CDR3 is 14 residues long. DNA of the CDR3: TGCGCCAGCAGCCAAGATTCAGGCACCTACGAGCAGTACTTC. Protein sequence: CASSQDSGTYEQYF.

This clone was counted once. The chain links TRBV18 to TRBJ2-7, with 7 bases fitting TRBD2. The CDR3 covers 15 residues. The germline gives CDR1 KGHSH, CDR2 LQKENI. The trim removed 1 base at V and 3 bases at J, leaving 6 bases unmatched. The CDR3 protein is CASSPRDYSYYEQYF. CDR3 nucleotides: TGTGCCAGCTCACCACGGGACTATTCCTACTACGAGCAGTACTTC.

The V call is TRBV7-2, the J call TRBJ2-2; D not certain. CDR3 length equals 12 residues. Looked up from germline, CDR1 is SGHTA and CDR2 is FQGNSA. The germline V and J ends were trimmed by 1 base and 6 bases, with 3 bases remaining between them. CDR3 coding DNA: TGTGCCAGCAGCTTAGTCTCCGGGGAGCTGTTTTTT. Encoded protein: CASSLVSGELFF.

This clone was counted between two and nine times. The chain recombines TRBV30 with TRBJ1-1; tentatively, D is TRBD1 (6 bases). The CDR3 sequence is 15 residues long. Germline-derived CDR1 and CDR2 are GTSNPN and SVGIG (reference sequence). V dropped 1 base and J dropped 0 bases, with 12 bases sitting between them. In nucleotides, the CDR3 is TGTGCCTGGAGTGCTCCCCAGGGGCTGAACACTGAAGCTTTCTTT. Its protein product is CAWSAPQGLNTEAFF.

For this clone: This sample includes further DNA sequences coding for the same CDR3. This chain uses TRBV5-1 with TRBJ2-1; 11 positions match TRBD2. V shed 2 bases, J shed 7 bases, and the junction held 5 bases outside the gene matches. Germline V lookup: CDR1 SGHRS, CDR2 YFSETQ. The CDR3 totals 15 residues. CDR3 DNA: TGCGCCAGCAGCTTTTCACTAGCGGGAGTTAATGAGCAGTTCTTC. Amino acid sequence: CASSFSLAGVNEQFF.

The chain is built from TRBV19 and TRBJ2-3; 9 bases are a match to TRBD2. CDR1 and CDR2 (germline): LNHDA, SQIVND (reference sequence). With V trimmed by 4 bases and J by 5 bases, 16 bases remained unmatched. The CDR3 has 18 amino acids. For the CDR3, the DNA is TGTGCCAGTAGTACCCCGGGACTAGCTCAGAAAGCGGGAGATACGCAGTATTTT. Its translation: CASSTPGLAQKAGDTQYF.

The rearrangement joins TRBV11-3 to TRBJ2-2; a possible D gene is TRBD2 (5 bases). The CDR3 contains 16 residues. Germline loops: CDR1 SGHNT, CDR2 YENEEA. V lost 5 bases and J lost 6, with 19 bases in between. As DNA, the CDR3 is TGTGCCAGCAGCCCTACCCCGACTACCCCAGCCGGGGAGCTGTTTTTT. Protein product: CASSPTPTTPAGELFF.

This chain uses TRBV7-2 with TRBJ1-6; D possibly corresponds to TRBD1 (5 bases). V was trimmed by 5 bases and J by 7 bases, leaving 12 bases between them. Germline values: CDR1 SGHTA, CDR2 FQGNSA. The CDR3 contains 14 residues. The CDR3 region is CASSPKPGNSPLHF. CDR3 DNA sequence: TGTGCCAGCAGCCCGAAGCCAGGGAATTCACCCCTCCACTTT.

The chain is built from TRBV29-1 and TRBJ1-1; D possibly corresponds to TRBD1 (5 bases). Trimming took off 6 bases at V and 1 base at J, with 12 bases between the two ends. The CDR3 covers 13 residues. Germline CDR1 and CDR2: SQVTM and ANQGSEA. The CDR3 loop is CSVRRGENTEAFF. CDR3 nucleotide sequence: TGCAGCGTCCGACGGGGGGAGAACACTGAAGCTTTCTTT.

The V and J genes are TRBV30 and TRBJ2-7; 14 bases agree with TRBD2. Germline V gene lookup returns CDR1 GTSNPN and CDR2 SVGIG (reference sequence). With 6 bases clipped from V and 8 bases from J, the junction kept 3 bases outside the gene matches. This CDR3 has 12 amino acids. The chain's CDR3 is CACRLAGGKQYF. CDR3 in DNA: TGTGCCTGCAGACTAGCGGGAGGGAAGCAGTACTTC.

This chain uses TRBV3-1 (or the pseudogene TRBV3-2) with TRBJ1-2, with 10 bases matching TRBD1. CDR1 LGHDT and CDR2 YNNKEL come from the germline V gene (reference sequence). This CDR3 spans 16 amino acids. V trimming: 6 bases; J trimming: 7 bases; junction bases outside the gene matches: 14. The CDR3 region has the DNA TGTGCCAGCAGTCCGACCGGGACAGGGGTTTATCCTGGCTACACCTTC. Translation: CASSPTGTGVYPGYTF.

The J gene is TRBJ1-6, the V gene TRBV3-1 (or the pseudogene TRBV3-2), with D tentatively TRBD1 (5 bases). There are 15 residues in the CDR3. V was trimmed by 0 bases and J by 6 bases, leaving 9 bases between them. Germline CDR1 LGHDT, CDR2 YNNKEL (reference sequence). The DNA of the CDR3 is TGTGCCAGCAGCCAAGACGGGGGACTTAATTCACCCCTCCACTTT. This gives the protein CASSQDGGLNSPLHF.

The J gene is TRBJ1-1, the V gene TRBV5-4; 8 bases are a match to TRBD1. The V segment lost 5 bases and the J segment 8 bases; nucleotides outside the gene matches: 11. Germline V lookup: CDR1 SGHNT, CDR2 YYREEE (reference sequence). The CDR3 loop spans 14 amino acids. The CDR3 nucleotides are TGTGCCAGCAGTTACACGAACCGGGACAGGGAAGCTTTCTTT. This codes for CASSYTNRDREAFF.

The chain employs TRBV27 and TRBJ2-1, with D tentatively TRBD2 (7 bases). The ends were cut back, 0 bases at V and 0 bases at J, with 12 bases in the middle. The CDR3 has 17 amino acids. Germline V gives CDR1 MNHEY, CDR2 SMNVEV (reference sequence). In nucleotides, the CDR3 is TGTGCCAGCAGTTTATCTGGGGGCGGGAGCTCCTACAATGAGCAGTTCTTC. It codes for CASSLSGGGSSYNEQFF.

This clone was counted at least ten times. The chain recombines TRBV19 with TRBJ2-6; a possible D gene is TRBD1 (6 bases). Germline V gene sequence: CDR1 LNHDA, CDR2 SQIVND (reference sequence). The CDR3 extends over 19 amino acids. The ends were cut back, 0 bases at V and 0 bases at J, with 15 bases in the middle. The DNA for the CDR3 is TGTGCCAGTAGTATAGATCCAGGGGCCGTTAACTCTGGGGCCAACGTCCTGACTTTC. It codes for CASSIDPGAVNSGANVLTF.

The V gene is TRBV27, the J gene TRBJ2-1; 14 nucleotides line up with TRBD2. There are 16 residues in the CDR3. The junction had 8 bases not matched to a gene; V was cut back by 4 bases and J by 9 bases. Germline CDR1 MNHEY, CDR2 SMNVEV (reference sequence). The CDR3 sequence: CASSSLTSGRATEQFF. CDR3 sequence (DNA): TGTGCCAGCAGTTCATTGACTAGCGGGAGGGCCACTGAGCAGTTCTTC.

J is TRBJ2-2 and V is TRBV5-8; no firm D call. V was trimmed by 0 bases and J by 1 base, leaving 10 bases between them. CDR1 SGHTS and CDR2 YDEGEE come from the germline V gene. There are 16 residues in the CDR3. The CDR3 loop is CASSLVTALNTGELFF. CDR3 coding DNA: TGTGCCAGCAGCTTGGTTACAGCCCTGAACACCGGGGAGCTGTTTTTT.

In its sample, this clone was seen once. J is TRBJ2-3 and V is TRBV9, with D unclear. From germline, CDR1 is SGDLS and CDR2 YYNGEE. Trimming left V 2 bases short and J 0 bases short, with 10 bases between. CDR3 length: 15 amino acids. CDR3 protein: CASSVGYASTDTQYF. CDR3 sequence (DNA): TGTGCCAGCAGCGTGGGCTACGCCAGCACAGATACGCAGTATTTT.

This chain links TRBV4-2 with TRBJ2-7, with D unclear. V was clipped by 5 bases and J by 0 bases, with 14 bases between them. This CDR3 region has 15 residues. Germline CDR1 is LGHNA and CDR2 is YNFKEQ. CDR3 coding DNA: TGTGCCAGCAGCTTGGAGATATTAAACTCCTACGAGCAGTACTTC. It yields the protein CASSLEILNSYEQYF.

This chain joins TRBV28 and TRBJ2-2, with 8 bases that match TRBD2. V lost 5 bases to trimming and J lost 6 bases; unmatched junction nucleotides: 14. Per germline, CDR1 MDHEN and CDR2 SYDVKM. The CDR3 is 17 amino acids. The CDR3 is CASSPTRTSWFAGELFF. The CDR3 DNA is TGTGCCAGCAGTCCAACCCGGACTAGCTGGTTCGCCGGGGAGCTGTTTTTT.

CDR3 residues: CASSYYEWYF. CDR3 in DNA: TGTGCCAGCAGTTACTACGAGTGGTATTTT. The V and J genes are TRBV6-2 or TRBV6-3 and TRBJ2-3, with unresolved D. V lost 1 base and J lost 14, with 7 bases in between. Germline-derived CDR1 and CDR2 are MNHEY and SVGEGT. This CDR3 has 10 residues.

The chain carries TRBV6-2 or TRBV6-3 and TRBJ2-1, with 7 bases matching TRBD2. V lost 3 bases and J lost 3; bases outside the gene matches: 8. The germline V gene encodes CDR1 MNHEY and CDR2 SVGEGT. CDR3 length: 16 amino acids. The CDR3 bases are TGTGCCAGCAGTTATGGGGAGCTAGCGGACTACAATGAGCAGTTCTTC. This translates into CASSYGELADYNEQFF.